Sequencing of this TCR beta chain was carried out in a study of CD8 T cells in ankylosing spondylitis. Quantitative 5'-RACE with molecular barcodes produced the TCR beta libraries. MiXCR, run by TCRdb on the 5' RACE reads, gives a single entry per CDR3 protein. Found here are 150,000 to 250,000 distinct CDR3 sequences, 10% to 15% of them singletons; the top ten hold approximately 15%. Deletions cut 2 bases from V and 8 bases from J, with 12 bases between. CDR3 size: 13 residues. The germline V gene encodes CDR1 MNHEY and CDR2 SMNVEV (reference sequence). This clonotype has just a few counts. The sequencing input was blood, either unsorted or a sorted T cell fraction (not recorded which). The V gene is TRBV27, the J gene TRBJ1-2; D remains unclear. The receptor was isolated from a male donor with ankylosing spondylitis or in good health (not recorded which). The CDR3 coding sequence is TGTGCCAGCAGTTTAAACACACTATCCGGCTACACCTTC. Translation: CASSLNTLSGYTF.